The rows below give T cell receptor beta chains drawn from one sample of a study of molecular identifiers for immune sequencing clone quantification. TCRdb processed the PCR reads anew with MiXCR; each CDR3 protein has one entry. Here the sample spans about 500,000 distinct CDR3 sequences, 20% to 25% being singletons. Sequenced sample: naive CD8+ T cells from blood, with Jurkat cell RNA spiked in. The receptors originated from a human donor in good health. Some libraries in this study had Jurkat cell RNA spiked in. CDR3s include the opening cysteine and the closing phenylalanine or tryptophan. A D gene is named only where the DNA matches it firmly. Some rows mark clone size as missing; the rest say once, few, many or name a class of expanded clone.

d_call j_call clone_size v_call cdr3_aa cdr3_nt
- TRBJ2-7 many TRBV7-6 CASGDVAYEQYF TGTGCCAGTGGGGACGTAGCCTACGAGCAGTACTTC
- TRBJ1-4 few TRBV4-3 CASSQETKGSRDEKLFF TGCGCCAGCAGCCAAGAAACCAAGGGAAGCAGAGATGAAAAACTGTTTTTT
- TRBJ2-2 - TRBV2 CASSEGWEGAITGELFF TGTGCCAGCAGTGAAGGTTGGGAGGGGGCAATCACCGGGGAGCTGTTTTTT
- TRBJ1-1 many TRBV7-9 CASSLGVGVYTEAFF TGTGCCAGCAGCTTAGGGGTAGGCGTGTACACTGAAGCTTTCTTT
- TRBJ1-1 many TRBV7-9 CASGGDRANTEAFF TGTGCCAGCGGGGGGGACCGGGCGAACACTGAAGCTTTCTTT
TRBD1 TRBJ1-2 - TRBV9 CACSVGDSNYGYTF TGTGCCTGCAGCGTAGGGGACAGTAACTATGGCTACACCTTC
- TRBJ1-4 few TRBV12-3/TRBV12-4 CASSGTSEKLFF TGTGCCAGCAGCGGGACCAGCGAAAAACTGTTTTTT
TRBD2 TRBJ2-1 few TRBV4-3 CASSQETGTRSYNEQFF TGCGCCAGCAGCCAAGAGACCGGGACTAGGTCCTACAATGAGCAGTTCTTC
- TRBJ2-7 - TRBV24-1 CATSKGDLGDEQYF TGTGCCACCAGTAAGGGGGATTTAGGCGACGAGCAGTACTTC
TRBD1 TRBJ2-6 many TRBV19 CASSPTTGMGANVLTF TGTGCCAGTAGCCCAACGACAGGGATGGGGGCCAACGTCCTGACTTTC
- TRBJ2-2 few TRBV9 CASNQAAGELFF TGTGCCAGCAATCAGGCGGCCGGGGAGCTGTTTTTT
- TRBJ2-1 - TRBV7-3 CASSPTSGVHNEQFF TGTGCCAGCAGCCCAACATCGGGGGTACACAATGAGCAGTTCTTC
- TRBJ2-3 - TRBV7-9 CASNLGSDTQYF TGTGCCAGCAACTTAGGTAGCGATACGCAGTATTTT
- TRBJ1-1 many TRBV3-1 CASSQAGAGTEAFF TGTGCCAGCAGCCAAGCAGGGGCGGGCACTGAAGCTTTCTTT